This T cell receptor beta chain was profiled in a study of PD-1 blockade in mismatch repair-deficient tumors. Study at large: Enrolled about 2012-2016, patients had progressing, pretreated mismatch repair-deficient cancers of 11 to 13 types. Study outcomes and limitations: Tumor-resident clones, often absent from pretreatment blood, expanded after pembrolizumab and then contracted.

The CDR3 loop spans 14 amino acids. Germline CDR1 SGHNT, CDR2 YYREEE (reference sequence). With V trimmed by 4 bases and J by 7 bases, 7 bases remained unmatched. A few counts support this clone. Its antigen is undetermined. PCR or immunohistochemistry showed mismatch repair deficiency in every enrolled patient. The TCR-sequenced patients were a few responders to pembrolizumab. Sequenced by immunoSEQ multiplex PCR; TCRdb stores in-frame clones only, minus some. The table records more than 40,000 clones, around 73% of them present only once. The starting material was peripheral blood, obtained 4 weeks after starting pembrolizumab. V and J are TRBV5-4 and TRBJ1-2; 10 positions match TRBD1. The sequence was obtained from an adult with mismatch repair-deficient cancer. CDR3 protein: CASSAGTGVTGYTF. The DNA of the CDR3 is TGTGCCAGCAGCGCCGGGACAGGGGTAACTGGCTACACCTTC. The entire variable domain, with the rest obtained from reference TRBV5-4 and TRBJ1-2, is as follows: ETGVTQSPTHLIKTRGQQVTLRCSSQSGHNTVSWYQQALGQGPQFIFQYYREEENGRGNFPPRFSGLQFPNYSSELNVNALELDDSALYLCASSAGTGVTGYTFGSGTRLTVV.